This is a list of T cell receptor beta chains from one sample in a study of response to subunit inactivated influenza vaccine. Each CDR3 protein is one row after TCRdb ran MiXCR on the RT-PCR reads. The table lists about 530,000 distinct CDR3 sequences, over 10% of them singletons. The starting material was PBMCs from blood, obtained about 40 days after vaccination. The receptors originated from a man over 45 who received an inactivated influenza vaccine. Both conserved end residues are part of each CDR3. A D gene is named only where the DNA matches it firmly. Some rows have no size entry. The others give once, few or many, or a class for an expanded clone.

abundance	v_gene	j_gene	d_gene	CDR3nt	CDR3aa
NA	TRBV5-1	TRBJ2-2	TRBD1	TGCGCCAGCAGCTTTTGGGACAGGGGGCCCACCGGGGAGCTGTTTTTT	CASSFWDRGPTGELFF
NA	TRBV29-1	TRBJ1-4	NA	TGCAGCGGCCGGACAGACGAAAAACTGTTTTTT	CSGRTDEKLFF
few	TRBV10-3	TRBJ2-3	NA	TGTGCCATCAGTGAGTCGATGGATACGCAGTATTTT	CAISESMDTQYF
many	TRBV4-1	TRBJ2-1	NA	TGCGCCAGCAGCCCAAAAGGCATTCAGAGCTCCTACAATGAGCAGTTCTTC	CASSPKGIQSSYNEQFF
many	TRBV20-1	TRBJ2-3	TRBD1	TGCAGTGGTAGGGACAGGGTGTACGGAGATACGCAGTATTTT	CSGRDRVYGDTQYF
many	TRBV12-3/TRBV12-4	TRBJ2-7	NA	TGTGCCAGCAGTTTTTTGGGTAACGAGCAGTACTTC	CASSFLGNEQYF
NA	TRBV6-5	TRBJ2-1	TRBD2	TGTGCCAGCAGTTACTCGGCTAGCGGGGGGGTATACAATGAGCAGTTCTTC	CASSYSASGGVYNEQFF
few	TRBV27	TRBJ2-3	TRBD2	TGTGCCAGCAGTCTATTTTCTAGCGGGGGGGCGGATACGCAGTATTTT	CASSLFSSGGADTQYF
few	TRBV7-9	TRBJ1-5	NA	TGTGCCAGCAGCTTAGGCGCCAGTCGGCCCCAGCATTTT	CASSLGASRPQHF
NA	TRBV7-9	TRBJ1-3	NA	TGTGCCCGCAAGGCGCCCTTTCCCTCGACAGGAAACACCATATATTTT	CARKAPFPSTGNTIYF
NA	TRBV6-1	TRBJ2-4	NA	TGTGCCAGCAGTCCCATGTCCGTAGCCAAAAACATTCAGTACTTC	CASSPMSVAKNIQYF
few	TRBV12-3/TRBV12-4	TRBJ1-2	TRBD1	TGTGCCAGCAGTGACAACGGACAGGGGTATGGCTACACCTTC	CASSDNGQGYGYTF
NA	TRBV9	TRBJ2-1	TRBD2	TGTGCCAGCAGCGTAGGACCTGGACTAGCGCTTGAGCAGTTCTTC	CASSVGPGLALEQFF
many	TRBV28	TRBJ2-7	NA	TGTGCCAGCAGTTTACCCAACAGGGTAGTCTACGAGCAGTACTTC	CASSLPNRVVYEQYF
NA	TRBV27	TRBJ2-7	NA	TGTGCCAGCAGTCCGGACTTAGGACCTTACGAGCAGTACTTC	CASSPDLGPYEQYF
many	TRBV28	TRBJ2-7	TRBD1	TGTGCCAGCAGTTTAGGGGACAGGGGGAACGAGCAGTACTTC	CASSLGDRGNEQYF
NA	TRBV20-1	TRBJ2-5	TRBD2	TGCAGTGCCCCTCCTCCCGGGGGGGGCGTTTTTGAGACCCAGTACTTC	CSAPPPGGGVFETQYF
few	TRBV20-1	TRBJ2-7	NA	TGCAGTGGAAACGGTGACCGAATAGGGTACGAGCAGTACTTC	CSGNGDRIGYEQYF
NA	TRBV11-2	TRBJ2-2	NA	TGTGCCAGCAGCCCAGACCAGTTGAACACCGGGGAGCTGTTTTTT	CASSPDQLNTGELFF
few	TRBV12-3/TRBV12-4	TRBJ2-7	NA	TGTGCCAGCTGTTTTGGTAGGGGCACCTCCTACGAGCAGTACTTC	CASCFGRGTSYEQYF
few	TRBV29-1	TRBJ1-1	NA	TGCAGCGTTGAAGACCGACGGCCCATGAACACTGAAGCTTTCTTT	CSVEDRRPMNTEAFF
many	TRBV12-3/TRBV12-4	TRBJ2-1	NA	TGTGCCAGCAGCCCAAGAGATGAGCAGTTCTTC	CASSPRDEQFF
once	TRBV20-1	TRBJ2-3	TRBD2	TGCTGTGCTAGTCCCCTAGCGGGAGGGGGATTCACAGATACGCAGTATTTT	CCASPLAGGGFTDTQYF
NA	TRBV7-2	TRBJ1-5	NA	TGTGCCAGCAGCTTAGTCGGGGTGCATATGGCCAATCAGCCCCAGCATTTT	CASSLVGVHMANQPQHF
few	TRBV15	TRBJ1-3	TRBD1	TGTGCCACCAGCAGATCCCTAACAGGGGGCTTAACTGGAAACACCATATATTTT	CATSRSLTGGLTGNTIYF
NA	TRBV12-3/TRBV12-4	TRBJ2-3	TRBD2	TGTGCCAGCAGTTTAAGGACTAGCGGGGTTTTCCTCACAGATACGCAGTATTTT	CASSLRTSGVFLTDTQYF
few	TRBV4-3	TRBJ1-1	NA	TGCGCCAGCAGTCCGGACAAGAACTCTGAAGCTTTCTTT	CASSPDKNSEAFF
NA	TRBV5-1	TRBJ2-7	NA	TGCGCCAGCAGCCGCGGACAGTCGGAGGGCGAGCAGTACTTC	CASSRGQSEGEQYF
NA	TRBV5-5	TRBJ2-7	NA	TGTGCCAGCAGCACCAGGGGGGGGAAGCAGTACTTC	CASSTRGGKQYF
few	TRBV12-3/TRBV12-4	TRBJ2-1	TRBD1	TGTGCCAGCAGTCCACGACAGGGCGTCTACAATGAGCAGTTCTTC	CASSPRQGVYNEQFF
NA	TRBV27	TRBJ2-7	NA	TGTGCCAGCAGTTTATTCGGATCGGGGGCAGGGGTCGACGAGCAGTACTTC	CASSLFGSGAGVDEQYF
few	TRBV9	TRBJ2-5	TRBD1	TGTGCCAGCAGCGCCAGACAGGGAAACTTTTTCCAAGAGACCCAGTACTTC	CASSARQGNFFQETQYF
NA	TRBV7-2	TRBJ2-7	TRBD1	TGTGCCAGCAGCTTTTTCAGGGGGGAGCAGTACTTC	CASSFFRGEQYF
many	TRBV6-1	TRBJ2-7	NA	TGTGCCAGCAGTCGATGGGACGGAACCTACGAGCAGTACTTC	CASSRWDGTYEQYF
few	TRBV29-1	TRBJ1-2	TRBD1	TGCAGCTCAGGCGACAGGGGGGGAGGCTACACCTTC	CSSGDRGGGYTF
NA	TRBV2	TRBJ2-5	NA	TGTGCCAGCAACCCGGGCAGGGGGGTGAGAGAGACCCAGTACTTC	CASNPGRGVRETQYF
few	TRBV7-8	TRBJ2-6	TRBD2	TGTGCCAGCAGCTTAGGTCAGCGGGGCTCTGGGGCCAACGTCCTGACTTTC	CASSLGQRGSGANVLTF
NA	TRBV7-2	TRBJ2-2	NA	TGTGCCGGCGGAGCGTTTCCGAACACCGGGGAGCTGTTTTTT	CAGGAFPNTGELFF
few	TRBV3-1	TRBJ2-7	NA	TGTGCCAGCAGTCCAGGACCAATCTCCCTCTACGAGCAGTACTTC	CASSPGPISLYEQYF
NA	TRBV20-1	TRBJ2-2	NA	TGCAGTGCTAGAGATTCAGGGACCCTATCGAACACCGGGGAGCTGTTTTTT	CSARDSGTLSNTGELFF
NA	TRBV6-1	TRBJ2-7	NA	TGTGCCAGCAGTGAAGATTTTAGACTTTATGGCAGCCACTACGAGCAGTACTTC	CASSEDFRLYGSHYEQYF
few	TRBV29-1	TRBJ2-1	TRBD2	TGCAGCGTCGAAGGACTAGCGGGAGGGCCGTTGAATGAGCAGTTCTTC	CSVEGLAGGPLNEQFF
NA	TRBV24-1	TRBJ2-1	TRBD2	TGTGCCACCAGTGTGGCTAGCGGGGGGGCAGATGAGCAGTTCTTC	CATSVASGGADEQFF
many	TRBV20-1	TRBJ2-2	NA	TGCAGTGCTAGCCGGGACTTGAACACCGGGGAGCTGTTTTTT	CSASRDLNTGELFF
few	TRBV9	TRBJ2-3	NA	TGTGCCAGCAGCGCCTCCCTCAGCGGAGCTAGCACAGATACGCAGTATTTT	CASSASLSGASTDTQYF
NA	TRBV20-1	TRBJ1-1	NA	TGCAGTGTTAGCCCCTTGGGGCACACTGAAGCTTTCTTT	CSVSPLGHTEAFF
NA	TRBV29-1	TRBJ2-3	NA	TGCAGCGTTGGAGCTGGGACCACAGATACGCAGTATTTT	CSVGAGTTDTQYF
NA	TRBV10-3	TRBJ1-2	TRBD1	TGTGCCATATTACGCGAGACAGGGCCTTCCTATGGCTACACCTTC	CAILRETGPSYGYTF
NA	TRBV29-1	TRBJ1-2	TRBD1	TGCAGCACAGGGGACGGCTATGGCTACACCTTC	CSTGDGYGYTF
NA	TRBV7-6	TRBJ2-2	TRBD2	TGTGCCAGCAGCCCCAGGAAGCGGGGTAACACCGGGGAGCTGTTTTTT	CASSPRKRGNTGELFF
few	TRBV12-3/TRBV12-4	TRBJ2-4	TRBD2	TGTGCCAGCAACTGGGGCGGGGGGGCGGCCAAAAACATTCAGTACTTC	CASNWGGGAAKNIQYF
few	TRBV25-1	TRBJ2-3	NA	TGTGCCAGCAGTGAGATTGGAGTACGCACAGATACGCAGTATTTT	CASSEIGVRTDTQYF
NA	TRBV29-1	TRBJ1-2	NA	TGCAGCGTCGAACTACAGGGAAGGAGGTTGGAGAACACCTTC	CSVELQGRRLENTF
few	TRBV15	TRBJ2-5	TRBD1	TGTGCCACCAGCAGAGACACGCGACAGGGCAGGGTTGGGACCCAGTACTTC	CATSRDTRQGRVGTQYF
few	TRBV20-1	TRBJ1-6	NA	TGCAGTGCTAAGGGCGGGGGGACTTTGCGTTCACCCCTCCACTTT	CSAKGGGTLRSPLHF